Sequencing of this T cell receptor (beta chain) was carried out in a study of CD8 T cells in ankylosing spondylitis. This clonotype came up many times. Its specificity is not known. This CDR3 contains 17 residues. Germline loops: CDR1 WSHSY, CDR2 SAAADI. V shed 6 bases, J shed 10 bases, and the junction held 11 bases outside the gene matches. Via MiXCR, TCRdb re-called the 5' RACE reads, giving one row per CDR3 protein. This table holds roughly 490,000 distinct CDR3 sequences, about 5% found once. Broader study findings: A motif in TCR beta, a set of eight highly homologous variants, appeared characteristic of ankylosing spondylitis blood. CD8+ disease-linked clones were present at relatively low frequencies in blood.

Sequenced sample: blood, either unsorted or a sorted T cell fraction (not recorded which). The clonotype was recovered from a male donor with ankylosing spondylitis. The rearrangement joins TRBV10-2 to TRBJ2-2; 16 positions match TRBD2. CDR3 protein: CASRAPGTSGGAKELFF. CDR3 nucleotides: TGCGCCAGCAGAGCCCCCGGGACTAGCGGGGGGGCGAAGGAGCTGTTTTTT.